The 24 T cell receptor beta chains reported below all come from one sample, sequenced in a study of CXCR3-negative and CXCR3-positive naive CD8 T cells (dated by TCRdb to about 2019). The investigation overall reported the following: Compared with CXCR3-negative naive cells, CXCR3-positive naive cells had TRB CDR3s with higher hydrophobicity (lower Kidera factor 4), lower energy, and higher strength and volume indices.

No antigen has been assigned to these receptors. Sequencing used a NextSeq 550. The Human TCR Profiling Kit (MiLaboratory) was used to make UMI-labeled 5' RACE TRB cDNA libraries. Each CDR3 protein sequence appears as one entry after TCRdb reprocessed the reads, and no DNA is included. The sample's table covers under 7,500 distinct CDR3 sequences. 1.9% of the sample belongs to the ten largest clones. The source material was naive CXCR3+ CD8+ T cells from blood. Sample cell subset or site, as interpreted from the label and publication: CD45RO-CCR7+CD27+CD95- naive CD8+ T cells expressing CXCR3 (TNR3+). The origin of the receptors is a human donor in good health. Some clones in this sample may be carry-over from other donors' samples.

This clonotype ranks as large in terms of frequency. The chain carries TRBV28 and TRBJ2-2. The CDR3 consists of 14 residues. CDR1 and CDR2 from the germline V gene are MDHEN and SYDVKM. The CDR3 here is CASSLVVAPGELFF.

This rearrangement joins TRBV6-5 to TRBJ2-3; TCRdb's D call, TRBD2, is unchecked because there is no DNA. CDR1 is MNHEY, CDR2 SVGAGI, per germline. The CDR3 loop spans 14 amino acids. CDR3 in amino acids: CASRQAVGTDTQYF.

The chain couples TRBV7-6 to TRBJ2-7; TCRdb's D call of TRBD1 is untestable without DNA. Germline values: CDR1 SGHVS, CDR2 FNYEAQ. The CDR3 covers 14 residues. CDR3 sequence reads: CASSRDRGGYEQYF.

This clonotype is classed as medium-sized (0.01 to 0.1%) by frequency. V and J are TRBV29-1 and TRBJ2-7; absent DNA, TCRdb's TRBD1 call cannot be checked. CDR3 size: 13 residues. CDR1 is SQVTM, CDR2 ANQGSEA, per germline. CDR3 region: CSVETGEGYEQYF.

This chain joins TRBV29-1 and TRBJ2-2; TCRdb indicates TRBD2, and absent DNA this call remains unverified. In germline, CDR1 is SQVTM, CDR2 ANQGSEA. The CDR3 is 15 residues long. This chain's CDR3 is CSVKGLADNTGELFF.

V usage is TRBV11-2 and J usage is TRBJ2-3; there is no DNA to check the TCRdb D call of TRBD1. CDR1 SGHAT and CDR2 FQNNGV come from the germline V gene. CDR3 size: 15 residues. CDR3 sequence: CASSPPGGPTDTQYF.

The V call is TRBV5-1, the J call TRBJ1-2; absent DNA, TCRdb's TRBD1 call cannot be checked. The CDR3 loop spans 14 amino acids. CDR1 SGHRS and CDR2 YFSETQ come from the germline V gene. CDR3: CASSPGQENYGYTF.

The V gene is TRBV4-1, the J gene TRBJ2-1; TCRdb lists TRBD2, though no DNA is available to test this call. CDR1 is MGHRA, CDR2 YSYEKL, per germline. There are 17 residues in the CDR3. The CDR3: CASSPLGQGSSYNEQFF.

The genes are TRBV3-1 and TRBJ2-5; absent DNA, TCRdb's TRBD1 call cannot be checked. In germline, CDR1 is LGHDT, CDR2 YNNKEL (reference sequence). The CDR3 length is 16 residues. CDR3 amino acids: CASSQDRVTGYETQYF.

The gene calls are TRBV29-1 and TRBJ2-5; the D gene TCRdb calls, TRBD1, cannot be checked with no DNA. The CDR3 runs to 14 residues. CDR1 SQVTM and CDR2 ANQGSEA come from the germline V gene. The CDR3 region is CSVRGSTTQETQYF.

The chain couples TRBV20-1 to TRBJ2-7; TCRdb's D gene call, TRBD1, goes unchecked for lack of DNA. Germline CDR1 reads DFQATT; CDR2 reads SNEGSKA (reference sequence). This CDR3 comprises 15 residues. The CDR3 here is CSARDKGTGAYEQYF.

Judged by frequency, this clonotype is medium-sized. The J gene is TRBJ2-1, the V gene TRBV29-1; TCRdb's D gene call, TRBD1, goes unchecked for lack of DNA. CDR1 is SQVTM and CDR2 is ANQGSEA in the germline V gene. The CDR3 has 12 amino acids. The CDR3 sequence: CSVDSGVNEQFF.

Its frequency marks this clonotype as medium-sized (0.01 to 0.1%). The J gene is TRBJ2-7, the V gene TRBV6-5; TCRdb proposes TRBD1, but this gene call is untestable without DNA. Germline V gene sequence: CDR1 MNHEY, CDR2 SVGAGI. This CDR3 spans 17 amino acids. The CDR3 spells CASRETGPLIGIDEQYF.

This clonotype ranks as medium-sized in terms of frequency. The chain combines TRBV29-1 with TRBJ2-1; TCRdb's assignment of TRBD1 cannot be checked, as there is no DNA. Germline-derived CDR1 and CDR2 are SQVTM and ANQGSEA. The CDR3 length is 16 residues. CDR3: CSVEGGPDQIYNEQFF.

V usage is TRBV21-1 and J usage is TRBJ1-2; checking the TCRdb D call of TRBD1 is not possible without DNA. TRBV21-1 has pseudogene status. The CDR3 has 15 amino acids. The chain's CDR3 is CASSKVEWDSCGYTF.

V gene TRBV6-5 combines with J gene TRBJ2-2. The CDR3 spans 13 residues. The germline V gene has CDR1 MNHEY and CDR2 SVGAGI. CDR3 loop: CASRVSNTGELFF.

V and J are TRBV4-1 and TRBJ1-1. This CDR3 spans 15 amino acids. The germline V gene encodes CDR1 MGHRA and CDR2 YSYEKL. The CDR3 reads CASSQDRGVNTEAFF.

This clonotype is medium-sized by frequency. The chain carries TRBV21-1 and TRBJ2-7; TCRdb's D gene call, TRBD2, goes unchecked for lack of DNA. TRBV21-1 is an annotated pseudogene. The CDR3 length is 15 residues. The CDR3 loop reads CASSILAGATYEQYF.

Its frequency marks this clonotype as medium-sized. The chain combines TRBV29-1 with TRBJ2-7; TCRdb outputs TRBD2, but without DNA this stays unchecked. Per germline, CDR1 SQVTM and CDR2 ANQGSEA. The CDR3 totals 12 residues. CDR3 loop: CSVGREGYEQYF.

This clonotype ranks as medium-sized in terms of frequency. The J gene is TRBJ2-1, the V gene TRBV4-1; the D gene TCRdb calls, TRBD2, cannot be checked with no DNA. The CDR3 sequence is 18 residues long. Germline CDR1 is MGHRA and CDR2 is YSYEKL. CDR3 region: CASSQLGAGDLPYNEQFF.

The chain links TRBV9 to TRBJ1-2; TCRdb proposes TRBD1, but this gene call is untestable without DNA. This CDR3 has 14 residues. Per germline, CDR1 SGDLS and CDR2 YYNGEE. The CDR3 sequence: CASSAGTGGHGYTF.

Measured by frequency, this clonotype is medium-sized. The chain combines TRBV10-3 with TRBJ2-1; TCRdb's D gene call, TRBD1, goes unchecked for lack of DNA. This CDR3 has 12 residues. Germline loops: CDR1 ENHRY, CDR2 SYGVKD. CDR3 in amino acids: CATKGPGDEQFF.

This sequence joins TRBV29-1 and TRBJ1-2; the TCRdb call, TRBD1, lacks DNA for checking. CDR3 size: 13 residues. Germline CDR1 is SQVTM and CDR2 is ANQGSEA. CDR3 protein: CSVETSGHYGYTF.

Considering frequency, this clonotype is medium-sized. The chain recombines TRBV12-3 or TRBV12-4 with TRBJ2-1; the D gene TCRdb calls, TRBD1, cannot be checked with no DNA. The CDR3 runs 15 residues. CDR3 in amino acids: CASSASGGLYNEQFF.